The present T cell receptor beta chain was sequenced within a study of cytomegalovirus exposure and HLA in healthy donors. Study information: As an earlier analysis found, roughly 180 million T cells yielded 90 million to 140 million unique TCR beta sequences.

This clone has only one observation. Its matching antigen is unknown. Deletions cut 0 bases from V and 0 bases from J, with 12 bases between. This CDR3 is 16 amino acids long. CDR1 SGHKS and CDR2 YYEKEE come from the germline V gene (reference sequence). Study-wide results and caveats: It was likely that a cluster of highly shared sequence variants was a sequencing artifact. Trimming of TCR beta V- and J-genes showed a link, identified in a later analysis, to a missense DCLRE1C variant.

The PCR had 60 Vbeta and 13 Jbeta primers. The authors' processing: Unique TCR beta chains numbered around 80 million in a later analysis, with about 11 million shared. Produced via immunoSEQ multiplex PCR; TCRdb's table is partial and in-frame only. The V and J calls and clone size are taken from that table; D and trimming were inferred from the DNA. The sample carries 150,000 to 200,000 clones, about 75% recorded once. This sequence joins TRBV5-5 and TRBJ1-2; D is unresolved. This receptor was taken from a man younger than 35 in good health and CMV-seropositive. Material for sequencing was PBMCs. Here the CDR3 reads CASSLANLRANYGYTF. The DNA of the CDR3 is TGTGCCAGCAGCTTGGCGAATCTGAGAGCTAACTATGGCTACACCTTC.